These T cell receptor beta chains were read from a single sample in a study of blood T cell repertoires in COVID-19. The assay was immunoSEQ multiplex PCR, and TCRdb's table has in-frame clones only and misses some. The sample holds fewer than 300,000 clones, over 75% seen once. Sequenced material: peripheral blood. All receptors come from a human donor with COVID-19, enrolled during active disease. The donor label of this sample is uncertain. The CDR3 runs from the conserved cysteine through the conserved F or W. A D gene is named only where the DNA matches it firmly. Clone size is not always given. Where it is, it says once, few, many or a class for expanded clones.

TRBD1	TRBV19	TRBJ1-1	once	15	TGTGCCAGTAGCTCCATGACAGGGGCGAACACTGAAGCTTTCTTT	CASSSMTGANTEAFF
TRBD1	TRBV30	TRBJ1-1	-	13	TGTGCCTGGAGTACCCAGGACAGGGGGCGAGCTTTCTTT	CAWSTQDRGRAFF
TRBD1	TRBV7-2	TRBJ1-2	-	16	TGTGCCAGCAGCTTCGACAGGGGCCTGACTAACTATGGCTACACCTTC	CASSFDRGLTNYGYTF
TRBD2	TRBV18	TRBJ2-1	-	15	TGTGCCAGCTCAACGACTAGCGGGAGTACCGATGAGCAGTTCTTC	CASSTTSGSTDEQFF
-	TRBV5-4	TRBJ1-2	once	14	TGTGCCAGCAGCTTGGTTCGCGGGGATTATGGCTACACCTTC	CASSLVRGDYGYTF
TRBD2	TRBV19	TRBJ2-1	-	15	TGTGCCACCCGTGGGGCTAGCGGAAGGTCGGGTGAGCAGTTCTTC	CATRGASGRSGEQFF
TRBD1	TRBV12-5	TRBJ1-1	few	16	TGTGCTAGTGGTTTGTTTCGGACAGGGGTGAACACTGAAGCTTTCTTT	CASGLFRTGVNTEAFF
TRBD1	TRBV29-1	TRBJ1-1	-	13	TGCAGCGTCCTAGGACAGGGACGCACTGAAGCTTTCTTT	CSVLGQGRTEAFF
-	TRBV7-9	TRBJ1-3	once	16	TGTGCCAGCAGCTTAGTCTATCGGAGCTCTGGAAACACCATATATTTT	CASSLVYRSSGNTIYF
TRBD2	TRBV24-1	TRBJ2-5	-	16	TGTGCCACCAGTGAGCCGCTAGCGGGAGTCGGGGAGACCCAGTACTTC	CATSEPLAGVGETQYF
-	TRBV5-1	TRBJ1-1	-	15	TGCGCCAGCAGCCCAGGGACACCTATTAACACTGAAGCTTTCTTT	CASSPGTPINTEAFF
-	TRBV28	TRBJ1-4	-	16	TGTGCCAGCAAGCGCCCGCTTATTGCAACTAATGAAAAACTGTTTTTT	CASKRPLIATNEKLFF
-	TRBV29-1	TRBJ1-2	-	12	TGCAGCGTTGAAATGGGGGGACGGGGCTACACCTTC	CSVEMGGRGYTF
-	TRBV5-1	TRBJ1-1	-	15	TGCGCCAGCAGTTTTATAGCGGTTGGGGCGGAGGGAGCTTTCTTT	CASSFIAVGAEGAFF
-	TRBV9	TRBJ2-5	-	16	TGTGCCAGCAGCGTAGTCGGCAGGGTGGGGCAAGAGACCCAGTACTTC	CASSVVGRVGQETQYF
-	TRBV9	TRBJ2-2	-	14	TGTGCCAGCACCCAACGGGGGGCGGGCGGGGAGCTGTTTTTT	CASTQRGAGGELFF
TRBD2	TRBV5-1	TRBJ2-3	-	14	TGCGCCAGCAGCCCTGGACTAGCGGCAGATACGCAGTATTTT	CASSPGLAADTQYF
TRBD2	TRBV9	TRBJ2-1	-	17	TGTGCCAGCAGCGTAGGGCTAGCGGGGGTGTCGTACAATGAGCAGTTCTTC	CASSVGLAGVSYNEQFF
-	TRBV7-3	TRBJ1-1	-	16	TGTGCCAGCAGCTTGGTGTTGGCAGGGGCGAACACTGAAGCTTTCTTT	CASSLVLAGANTEAFF
TRBD1	TRBV28	TRBJ1-2	-	15	TGTGCCAGCAGGACCACAGGGGTCCCGCACTATGGCTACACCTTC	CASRTTGVPHYGYTF
-	TRBV30	TRBJ2-5	-	13	TGTGCCTGGAATCCCGGGGTTAGGGAGACCCAGTACTTC	CAWNPGVRETQYF
-	TRBV7-9	TRBJ2-2	-	14	TGTGCCAGCAGCTTAGAGTGGGAGTCCGGGGAGCTGTTTTTT	CASSLEWESGELFF
-	TRBV6-5	TRBJ1-2	-	13	TGTGCCAGCAGGCCAGGCCTTAACTATGGCTACACCTTC	CASRPGLNYGYTF